One sample yielded the 29 T cell receptor beta chains listed below, sequenced in a study of cytomegalovirus exposure and HLA in healthy donors. TCRdb keeps only in-frame clones here, not all; method: immunoSEQ multiplex PCR. The table shows about 240,000 clones, with 75% to 90% occurring only once. The sequenced sample consisted of PBMCs. Source of these receptors: a woman aged 25 to 39 in good health and CMV-seropositive.

The rearrangement joins TRBV13 to TRBJ2-7, with 7 bases that match TRBD1. This CDR3 has 14 residues. V lost 5 bases and J lost 2; bases outside the gene matches: 6. Germline CDR1 and CDR2: PRHDT and FYEKMQ (reference sequence). The CDR3, as DNA: TGTGCCAGCAGCCCAAACAGGGGAGCCTACGAGCAGTACTTC. It is translated as CASSPNRGAYEQYF. The full variable domain, completed using reference TRBV13 and TRBJ2-7, is AAGVIQSPRHLIKEKRETATLKCYPIPRHDTVYWYQQGPGQDPQFLISFYEKMQSDKGSIPDRFSAQQFSDYHSELNMSSLELGDSALYFCASSPNRGAYEQYFGPGTRLTVT.

The table lists this clone with a few counts. V and J are TRBV4-1 and TRBJ2-7; perhaps TRBD1 as D (6 bases). CDR1 MGHRA and CDR2 YSYEKL come from the germline V gene. The CDR3 loop spans 14 amino acids. V lost 1 base and J lost 2, with 9 bases in between. DNA of the CDR3: TGCGCCAGCAGCCAAGGTGGGACACCCTACGAGCAGTACTTC. Residues: CASSQGGTPYEQYF.

CDR3 in DNA: TGTGCCAGCAGTGAATACTCTGGCAGGGCCTACGAGCAGTACTTC. Amino acids: CASSEYSGRAYEQYF. The chain couples TRBV6-4 to TRBJ2-7; the D gene is possibly TRBD1 (5 bases). Germline lookup yields CDR1 MRHNA and CDR2 SNTAGT. The CDR3 is 15 residues long. Trimming cost V 3 bases and J 2 bases, with 14 bases left between them.

This clone was detected a few times. The rearrangement joins TRBV6-1 to TRBJ2-1, with 8 bases lining up with TRBD2. This CDR3 comprises 14 residues. The V gene end was trimmed by 9 bases and the J gene end by 10 bases; junction bases not matched to a gene: 14. The germline V gene has CDR1 MNHNS and CDR2 SASEGT. CDR3 loop: CASGRAGASGEQFF. CDR3 coding DNA: TGTGCCAGTGGAAGAGCGGGAGCCTCGGGGGAGCAGTTCTTC.

J is TRBJ2-7 and V is TRBV11-3, with 9 bases fitting TRBD2. CDR3 length: 15 residues. Trimming removed 2 bases from V and 2 bases from J; junction bases left unmatched: 4. Germline loops: CDR1 SGHNT, CDR2 YENEEA. The CDR3 here is CASSLQAGGTYEQYF. The CDR3 DNA reads as TGTGCCAGCAGCTTACAAGCGGGAGGAACCTACGAGCAGTACTTC.

The chain uses TRBV5-1 and TRBJ2-2; 9 nucleotides line up with TRBD2. Trimming removed 0 bases from V and 6 bases from J; junction bases left unmatched: 0. CDR3 length: 14 residues. Germline-derived CDR1 and CDR2 are SGHRS and YFSETQ. The CDR3 sequence: CASSLGLAAGELFF. DNA of the CDR3: TGCGCCAGCAGCTTGGGACTAGCGGCCGGGGAGCTGTTTTTT.

The rearrangement joins TRBV6-5 to TRBJ2-1; 11 nucleotides line up with TRBD2. The CDR3 consists of 15 residues. Per germline, CDR1 MNHEY and CDR2 SVGAGI. The J segment lost 6 bases and the V segment lost 9 bases, leaving 10 bases of the junction unmatched. In DNA, the CDR3 is TGTGCCAGTCATGGAGTTAGCGGGAGGGTCAATGAGCAGTTCTTC. Encoded protein: CASHGVSGRVNEQFF.

This chain connects TRBV6-8 to TRBJ2-1; 8 bases fit TRBD2. The CDR3 is made up of 15 amino acids. Looked up from germline, CDR1 is MNHGY and CDR2 is SAAAGT. V gave up 4 bases and J gave up 3 bases; unmatched junction bases: 5. Here the CDR3 reads CASSLLAAYYNEQFF. Written as DNA, the CDR3 is TGTGCCAGCAGTTTACTAGCGGCATACTACAATGAGCAGTTCTTC.

The CDR3 loop is CASSLEADSSYEQYF. The CDR3 DNA reads TGTGCCAGCAGCTTAGAAGCGGACAGCTCCTACGAGCAGTACTTC. The V call is TRBV11-3, the J call TRBJ2-7; TRBD1 might be the D (6 bases). This CDR3 has 15 amino acids. The ends were cut back, 0 bases at V and 0 bases at J, with 9 bases in the middle. Germline-derived CDR1 and CDR2 are SGHNT and YENEEA.

The CDR3 sequence: CASSQQGSNLGYTF. Written as DNA, the CDR3 is TGTGCCAGCAGCCAGCAGGGCAGTAATCTCGGCTACACCTTC. The chain uses TRBV11-2 and TRBJ1-2; D may be TRBD1 (5 bases). Germline V lookup: CDR1 SGHAT, CDR2 FQNNGV. Deletions cut 5 bases from V and 8 bases from J, with 18 bases between. This CDR3 spans 14 amino acids.

The chain is built from TRBV5-1 and TRBJ2-2; 12 positions agree with TRBD2. Per the germline V gene, CDR1 is SGHRS and CDR2 is YFSETQ. The CDR3 totals 16 residues. The V segment lost 5 bases and the J segment 5 bases; nucleotides outside the gene matches: 7. CDR3 DNA sequence: TGCGCCAGCAGACTAGCGGGAGGTACTGGTACCGGGGAGCTGTTTTTT. Protein: CASRLAGGTGTGELFF. Variable domain in full (rest from reference TRBV5-1 and TRBJ2-2): KAGVTQTPRYLIKTRGQQVTLSCSPISGHRSVSWYQQTPGQGLQFLFEYFSETQRNKGNFPGRFSGRQFSNSRSEMNVSTLELGDSALYLCASRLAGGTGTGELFFGEGSRLTVL.

The V gene is TRBV2, the J gene TRBJ2-2, with D unresolved. This CDR3 spans 16 amino acids. CDR1 and CDR2 from the germline V gene are SNHLY and FYNNEI. Trimming removed 1 base at V and 3 bases at J, with 12 bases between. CDR3 DNA: TGTGCCAGCAGTGAAGAGTTAGCCAGTCACACCGGGGAGCTGTTTTTT. Translating it yields CASSEELASHTGELFF.

The rearrangement joins TRBV6-4 to TRBJ1-1; perhaps TRBD1 as D (6 bases). Looked up from germline, CDR1 is MRHNA and CDR2 is SNTAGT. Deletions cut 5 bases from V and 6 bases from J, with 16 bases between. The length of the CDR3 is 14 residues. The CDR3 nucleotides are TGTGCCAGCAGTAGAAACCCAGGGGACCCTGAAGCTTTCTTT. Translation: CASSRNPGDPEAFF.

This chain joins TRBV5-1 and TRBJ2-2, with 8 nucleotides matching TRBD1. The ends lost 3 bases at V and 2 bases at J; junction bases unmatched: 3. The CDR3 loop spans 15 amino acids. Germline CDR1 is SGHRS and CDR2 is YFSETQ. The CDR3 reads CASSSGQGNTGELFF. The CDR3 DNA sequence: TGCGCCAGCAGCTCCGGACAGGGTAACACCGGGGAGCTGTTTTTT.

This clone came up once. This rearrangement joins TRBV7-3 to TRBJ2-5, with D tentatively TRBD1 (6 bases). The V end lost 5 bases, the J end lost 3 bases, and 16 bases lay between the germline ends. The CDR3 loop spans 15 amino acids. The V gene's germline CDR1 is SGHTA and CDR2 FQGTGA. The CDR3 region has the DNA TGTGCCAGCAGCCCACATTATGGGGGCGAAGAGACCCAGTACTTC. This codes for CASSPHYGGEETQYF. The whole variable domain, remainder taken from reference TRBV7-3 and TRBJ2-5, is GAGVSQTPSNKVTEKGKYVELRCDPISGHTALYWYRQSLGQGPEFLIYFQGTGAADDSGLPNDRFFAVRPEGSVSTLKIQRTERGDSAVYLCASSPHYGGEETQYFGPGTRLLVL.

This chain uses TRBV29-1 with TRBJ2-5; 8 nucleotides line up with TRBD2. The germline V gene encodes CDR1 SQVTM and CDR2 ANQGSEA. V trimming: 2 bases; J trimming: 4 bases; junction bases outside the gene matches: 9. The CDR3 has 15 amino acids. This CDR3 reads CSVELAGETGETQYF. The CDR3 DNA is TGCAGCGTTGAACTAGCGGGTGAAACGGGAGAGACCCAGTACTTC. The variable domain in full, with the rest retrieved from reference TRBV29-1 and TRBJ2-5, is SAVISQKPSRDICQRGTSLTIQCQVDSQVTMMFWYRQQPGQSLTLIATANQGSEATYESGFVIDKFPISRPNLTFSTLTVSNMSPEDSSIYLCSVELAGETGETQYFGPGTRLLVL.

This chain joins TRBV7-9 and TRBJ2-5; a possible D gene is TRBD1 (5 bases). Germline V lookup: CDR1 SEHNR, CDR2 FQNEAQ (reference sequence). The CDR3 extends over 14 amino acids. The V end was cut by 0 bases, the J end by 3 bases, with 8 bases between. The CDR3: CASSLAGQKETQYF. The CDR3 nucleotides read TGTGCCAGCAGCTTAGCGGGGCAGAAAGAGACCCAGTACTTC.

This chain uses TRBV6-5 with TRBJ1-4, with 8 bases that match TRBD1. Germline assignment: CDR1 MNHEY and CDR2 SVGAGI. The CDR3 totals 15 residues. The ends lost 4 bases at V and 5 bases at J; junction bases unmatched: 6. CDR3 sequence: CASSSRGRRNEKLFF. The CDR3 DNA reads TGTGCCAGCAGTTCCAGGGGGCGACGGAATGAAAAACTGTTTTTT.

This CDR3 is CAWRGLLNTEAFF. Here the CDR3 DNA reads TGTGCCTGGCGGGGTCTATTGAACACTGAAGCTTTCTTT. The rearrangement joins TRBV30 to TRBJ1-1; D unresolved. The CDR3 has 13 residues. Per the germline V gene, CDR1 is GTSNPN and CDR2 is SVGIG (reference sequence). V was pared by 5 bases and J by 0 bases, with 10 bases between.

The V call is TRBV11-2, the J call TRBJ2-2; unclear D gene. The CDR3 sequence is 15 residues long. V was trimmed by 3 bases and J by 1 base, leaving 9 bases between them. Germline CDR1 reads SGHAT; CDR2 reads FQNNGV. The CDR3 nucleotides are TGTGCCAGCAGCTTTCTCCGAGGGAACACCGGGGAGCTGTTTTTT. Amino acids: CASSFLRGNTGELFF.

The J gene is TRBJ2-1, the V gene TRBV7-3; 7 bases map to TRBD2. With 4 bases clipped from V and 5 bases from J, the junction kept 14 bases outside the gene matches. The CDR3 runs 17 residues. Germline V CDR1 and CDR2: SGHTA, FQGTGA. CDR3 sequence: CASSSTPWGEGHNEQFF. The CDR3 DNA reads as TGTGCCAGCAGCTCCACCCCTTGGGGGGAGGGCCACAATGAGCAGTTCTTC.

The chain recombines TRBV5-1 with TRBJ2-2; TRBD2 agrees at 11 bases. Germline loops: CDR1 SGHRS, CDR2 YFSETQ. This CDR3 region has 16 residues. With 4 bases clipped from V and 1 base from J, the junction kept 3 bases outside the gene matches. The CDR3 loop is CASSPGLAGNTGELFF. CDR3 DNA: TGCGCCAGCAGCCCCGGACTAGCGGGGAACACCGGGGAGCTGTTTTTT.

This chain connects TRBV5-6 to TRBJ2-1, with D tentatively TRBD2 (5 bases). CDR3 length equals 15 residues. V was pared by 0 bases and J by 8 bases, with 15 bases between. Germline V CDR1 and CDR2: SGHDT, YYEEEE. The CDR3 DNA is TGTGCCAGCAGCTTGGGGGTCAAGGCGGGTGATGAGCAGTTCTTC. Translating it yields CASSLGVKAGDEQFF.

Only a few counts were recorded for this clone. CDR3: CASSLTGGSEQYF. Written as DNA, the CDR3 is TGCGCCAGCAGCTTGACAGGGGGGTCCGAGCAGTACTTC. The chain couples TRBV5-1 to TRBJ2-7, with 8 bases fitting TRBD1. Germline CDR1 and CDR2: SGHRS and YFSETQ. V lost 1 base, J lost 6 bases, and 3 bases stayed unmatched. The CDR3 length is 13 residues.

The V call is TRBV7-2, the J call TRBJ2-7; 9 nucleotides align to TRBD2. Germline CDR1 reads SGHTA; CDR2 reads FQGNSA. This CDR3 comprises 15 residues. V dropped 7 bases and J dropped 2; count of bases not matched to a gene: 9. The CDR3 bases are TGTGCCAGCACCAGGTCGACTAGCGGTCCCTACGAGCAGTACTTC. It yields the protein CASTRSTSGPYEQYF.

The chain combines TRBV5-1 with TRBJ2-3, with 7 nucleotides matching TRBD2. The V segment lost 9 bases and the J segment 1 base; nucleotides outside the gene matches: 11. The CDR3 consists of 15 residues. Germline values: CDR1 SGHRS, CDR2 YFSETQ. CDR3: CAMGGERLGTDTQYF. CDR3 nucleotides: TGCGCCATGGGGGGGGAAAGGTTAGGCACAGATACGCAGTATTTT.

The V and J genes are TRBV28 and TRBJ2-1, with a weak D call TRBD2 (6 bases). CDR1 and CDR2 (germline): MDHEN, SYDVKM. V lost 1 base and J 5 bases, leaving 12 bases between the germline ends. This CDR3 has 15 residues. CDR3 nucleotide sequence: TGTGCCAGCAGTTTATCGTTCGGGGGAAACAATGAGCAGTTCTTC. Translating it yields CASSLSFGGNNEQFF.

V usage is TRBV5-5 and J usage is TRBJ1-1, with 7 bases lining up with TRBD1. This CDR3 contains 14 residues. Germline V gives CDR1 SGHKS, CDR2 YYEKEE (reference sequence). J lost 4 bases, V lost 5 bases, and 8 bases had no gene match. The CDR3 nucleotides are TGTGCCAGCAGGGGGACAGTCTCGATCACTGAAGCTTTCTTT. Translation: CASRGTVSITEAFF.

A remark on this clone: The DNA is left out, because the CDR3 cannot be placed on it with certainty; the CDR3 is given as TCRdb lists it. The genes are TRBV14 and TRBJ2-5; the D call of TRBD2 is as the table states it, not checked on the DNA. Ends included, the CDR3 has 16 residues. Per the germline V gene, CDR1 is SGHDN and CDR2 is FVKESK. The CDR3 loop is CASSRRRAGTQETQYF.